This TCR beta chain is drawn from a study of T-cell memory formation after mild COVID-19. Findings of the study overall: Second-wave clones peaking on day 37 lacked confirmed SARS-CoV-2 specificity. Some clones that responded turned up in pre-infection memory, which suggests that cross-reactive memory joined in. The study found contracting CD4+ clones mainly in CM and EM and contracting CD8+ clones in EMRA.

As concerns this clonotype: Its antigen is not identified.

The CDR3 extends over 14 amino acids. Germline V gives CDR1 DFQATT, CDR2 SNEGSKA (reference sequence). Trimming took off 3 bases at V and 5 bases at J, with 14 bases between the two ends. Constant-segment primers were used for 5'RACE, and the resulting TCR alpha and TCR beta cDNA libraries carried sample barcodes and UMIs. TCRdb used MiXCR to reprocess the 5' RACE reads, holding one entry per CDR3 protein. The data contain 360,000 or so distinct CDR3 sequences, 25% to 30% of them singletons. V and J are TRBV20-1 and TRBJ1-5; D possibly corresponds to TRBD1 (5 bases). The source material was PBMCs or a T cell subset sorted from them (not recorded which). This clonotype originated in an adult woman who had mild COVID-19 (a few samples of this study predate the infection). Cell type and time point are not known. CDR3 sequence reads: CSASTGRVDQPQHF. CDR3 DNA: TGCAGTGCTAGTACGGGCAGGGTGGATCAGCCCCAGCATTTT.